One sample yielded the 24 T cell receptor beta chains listed below, sequenced in a study of control samples from healthy donors and cancer patients (dated by TCRdb to 2019 to 2021). Libraries were built with the immunoSEQ multiplex PCR assay. What TCRdb holds here is the immuneACCESS table cut down to in-frame rearrangements. Part of the clones is not present; checked against another copy, under half of the missing clones reflect an unresolved V gene, and the others are unexplained. The sample records 20,000 to 25,000 clones, around four fifths of which are singletons. Together, the top ten hold more than 20% of the sample. Sequencing was performed on PBMCs. These receptors all stem from a man between 60 and 75 years old with colorectal cancer.

The chain recombines TRBV5-6 with TRBJ2-6, with D maybe TRBD2 (6 bases). The CDR3 has 17 amino acids. Germline loops: CDR1 SGHDT, CDR2 YYEEEE. Trimming left V 2 bases short and J 0 bases short, with 12 bases between. CDR3 sequence reads: CASSLKAGLSGANVLTF. CDR3 DNA: TGTGCCAGCAGCTTAAAAGCGGGCCTCTCTGGGGCCAACGTCCTGACTTTC.

The J gene is TRBJ1-2, the V gene TRBV3-1 (or the pseudogene TRBV3-2); no firm D call. The length of the CDR3 is 13 residues. CDR1 LGHDT and CDR2 YNNKEL come from the germline V gene (reference sequence). V was cut by 1 base and J by 7 bases, with 10 bases left in between. The CDR3 region has the DNA TGTGCCAGCAGCCAAGGCTTACAAGGTGGCTACACCTTC. It is translated as CASSQGLQGGYTF.

Notes on this clone: This CDR3 is also generated by other DNA sequences in the sample. The chain has TRBV5-1 and TRBJ1-4, with 9 bases aligning to TRBD1. The V gene end was trimmed by 4 bases and the J gene end by 3 bases; junction bases not matched to a gene: 16. The CDR3 covers 19 residues. CDR1 is SGHRS, CDR2 YFSETQ, per germline. In nucleotides, the CDR3 is TGCGCCAGCAGCAAGCGGCGACAGGGGGGGAGTCTATCTAATGAAAAACTGTTTTTT. As protein: CASSKRRQGGSLSNEKLFF. The full variable domain, in which reference TRBV5-1 and TRBJ1-4 provide the parts outside the CDR3, is KAGVTQTPRYLIKTRGQQVTLSCSPISGHRSVSWYQQTPGQGLQFLFEYFSETQRNKGNFPGRFSGRQFSNSRSEMNVSTLELGDSALYLCASSKRRQGGSLSNEKLFFGSGTQLSVL.

V usage is TRBV2 and J usage is TRBJ2-2, with no clear D. Trimming took 2 bases from V and 2 from J, leaving 9 bases between them. Germline CDR1 SNHLY, CDR2 FYNNEI. The CDR3 extends over 15 amino acids. The CDR3 protein is CASSELGGNTGELFF. The CDR3 DNA follows: TGTGCCAGCAGTGAATTGGGCGGAAACACCGGGGAGCTGTTTTTT.

This clone has only one observation. CDR3 loop: CASSEGLGMGSETQYF. For the CDR3, the DNA is TGTGCCAGCAGTGAGGGACTGGGGATGGGGTCGGAGACCCAGTACTTC. The rearrangement links TRBV6-1 to TRBJ2-5, with D tentatively TRBD2 (6 bases). V lost 3 bases, J lost 5 bases, and 19 bases lay in between. The CDR3 runs 16 residues. Germline values: CDR1 MNHNS, CDR2 SASEGT.

This clone has a handful of counts. This chain connects TRBV12-3 or TRBV12-4 to TRBJ2-1, with unresolved D. The CDR3 sequence is 12 residues long. Trimming stripped 6 bases from V and 8 bases from J, with 11 bases between. CDR3: CASSPRIDEQFF. Here the CDR3 DNA reads TGTGCCAGCAGCCCCCGGATCGATGAGCAGTTCTTC.

This sequence joins TRBV10-3 and TRBJ1-1, with no clear D. Trimming cost V 4 bases and J 0 bases, with 15 bases left between them. There are 16 residues in the CDR3. Germline V lookup: CDR1 ENHRY, CDR2 SYGVKD. CDR3 sequence: CAISAIRAAMNTEAFF. For the CDR3, the DNA is TGTGCCATCAGTGCCATAAGGGCAGCTATGAACACTGAAGCTTTCTTT.

This clone appeared a single time. The chain links TRBV6-1 to TRBJ1-2; D is possibly TRBD1 (5 bases). V was cut by 2 bases and J by 5 bases, with 9 bases left in between. The CDR3 consists of 13 residues. Germline V lookup: CDR1 MNHNS, CDR2 SASEGT. CDR3 region: CASSERGGYGYTF. CDR3 in DNA: TGTGCCAGCAGTGAACGCGGGGGGTATGGCTACACCTTC.

This clone was seen a handful of times. As DNA, the CDR3 is TGTGCCAGCAGGAGGGTAGTCGGGGAGCTGTTTTTT. Translation gives CASRRVVGELFF. The V and J genes are TRBV27 and TRBJ2-2; a weak D match, TRBD2 (5 bases). V was pared by 6 bases and J by 7 bases, with 9 bases between. Germline CDR1 reads MNHEY; CDR2 reads SMNVEV (reference sequence). The CDR3 totals 12 residues.

V and J are TRBV9 and TRBJ1-1, with D uncertain. Germline loops: CDR1 SGDLS, CDR2 YYNGEE. The CDR3 consists of 13 residues. Trimming took 0 bases from V and 7 from J, leaving 10 bases between them. In nucleotides, the CDR3 is TGTGCCAGCAGCGTAGGAGGCGGGGTTGAAGCTTTCTTT. It encodes CASSVGGGVEAFF. The whole variable domain, remainder taken from reference TRBV9 and TRBJ1-1, is DSGVTQTPKHLITATGQRVTLRCSPRSGDLSVYWYQQSLDQGLQFLIQYYNGEERAKGNILERFSAQQFPDLHSELNLSSLELGDSALYFCASSVGGGVEAFFGQGTRLTVV.

This clone was detected a few times. The chain uses TRBV6-4 and TRBJ2-1; D is uncertain. V lost 5 bases and J lost 6, with 11 bases in between. The CDR3 is 13 amino acids. Germline assignment: CDR1 MRHNA and CDR2 SNTAGT. The CDR3 coding sequence is TGTGCCAGCAGTTCACAGCAAGGCAATGAGCAGTTCTTC. This translates into CASSSQQGNEQFF.

The chain recombines TRBV21-1 with TRBJ2-5. TRBV21-1 is a pseudogene locus. CDR3 size: 14 residues. The CDR3 DNA reads TGTGCCAGCAGCAAAATCGGGCTTCAAGAGACCCAGTACTTC. This encodes CASSKIGLQETQYF.

The rearrangement links TRBV11-2 to TRBJ2-5, with 7 bases fitting TRBD2. V was clipped by 1 base and J by 2 bases; unmatched bases: 13. This CDR3 spans 18 amino acids. Germline CDR1 reads SGHAT; CDR2 reads FQNNGV. The CDR3 loop is CASSLGSGEYGTQETQYF. The CDR3 nucleotides are TGTGCCAGCAGCTTAGGAAGCGGGGAGTACGGTACACAAGAGACCCAGTACTTC.

J is TRBJ2-6 and V is TRBV7-9, with D hard to call. Trimming cost V 5 bases and J 0 bases, with 11 bases left between them. The CDR3 totals 16 residues. Germline CDR1 reads SEHNR; CDR2 reads FQNEAQ (reference sequence). The CDR3 bases are TGTGCCAGCAGCCTCTTCTTTATCTCTGGGGCCAACGTCCTGACTTTC. It encodes CASSLFFISGANVLTF.

This chain connects TRBV6-2 or TRBV6-3 to TRBJ1-5, with D unclear. V was trimmed by 0 bases and J by 7 bases, leaving 10 bases between them. From germline, CDR1 is MNHEY and CDR2 SVGEGT. The CDR3 has 14 residues. DNA for the CDR3: TGTGCCAGCAGTTACTCGAATGGGATCCAGCCCCAGCATTTT. Translation gives CASSYSNGIQPQHF.

The V gene is TRBV6-1, the J gene TRBJ2-5; D might be TRBD1 (5 bases). Trimming cost V 1 base and J 4 bases, with 10 bases left between them. CDR3 length: 14 residues. The germline CDR1 and CDR2 sequences are MNHNS and SASEGT. The CDR3 here is CASSEVGRAETQYF. CDR3 in DNA: TGTGCCAGCAGTGAAGTCGGCAGGGCAGAGACCCAGTACTTC.

This clone was counted only a few times. The chain combines TRBV10-2 with TRBJ2-7; TRBD2 matches 16 bases. The J segment lost 2 bases and the V segment lost 6 bases, leaving 1 base of the junction unmatched. This CDR3 comprises 15 residues. Germline V gene data show CDR1 as WSHSY and CDR2 as SAAADI. CDR3: CASRGTSGGAYEQYF. DNA of the CDR3: TGCGCCAGCAGGGGGACTAGCGGGGGGGCCTACGAGCAGTACTTC.

The gene calls are TRBV2 and TRBJ2-3, with 7 bases fitting TRBD2. The CDR3 has 17 residues. The V gene end was trimmed by 3 bases and the J gene end by 3 bases; junction bases not matched to a gene: 12. Germline assignment: CDR1 SNHLY and CDR2 FYNNEI. The CDR3, as DNA: TGTGCCAGCAGTGAGGACCTTATCGGGGGGAAAACAGATACGCAGTATTTT. It translates to CASSEDLIGGKTDTQYF.

This sequence joins TRBV25-1 and TRBJ2-7; TRBD2 might be the D (6 bases). Germline loops: CDR1 MGHDK, CDR2 SYGVNS. The CDR3 sequence is 14 residues long. Trimming removed 0 bases from V and 1 base from J, with 7 bases in between. CDR3 protein: CASSEYGGSYEQYF. In DNA, the CDR3 is TGTGCCAGCAGTGAATACGGAGGGTCCTACGAGCAGTACTTC.

This rearrangement joins TRBV4-2 to TRBJ2-2, with D unclear. Germline CDR1 is LGHNA and CDR2 is YNFKEQ. V lost 2 bases, J lost 0 bases, and 7 bases lay in between. This CDR3 has 15 amino acids. CDR3 protein: CASSQRYANTGELFF. DNA for the CDR3: TGTGCCAGCAGCCAAAGGTATGCGAACACCGGGGAGCTGTTTTTT.

The chain couples TRBV19 to TRBJ1-5; a possible D gene is TRBD1 (5 bases). Trimming stripped 1 base from V and 6 bases from J, with 13 bases between. The CDR3 consists of 15 residues. The V gene's germline CDR1 is LNHDA and CDR2 SQIVND (reference sequence). The CDR3 DNA follows: TGTGCCAGTAGTATAGGTGGGACCCCAATTCAGCCCCAGCATTTT. Its translation: CASSIGGTPIQPQHF.

Concerning this clone: Additional DNA sequences in this sample encode the identical CDR3. The chain links TRBV15 to TRBJ1-4; TRBD1 matches at 7 bases. The V segment lost 2 bases and the J segment 7 bases; nucleotides outside the gene matches: 4. CDR3 length: 14 residues. Germline lookup yields CDR1 LNHNV and CDR2 YYDKDF (reference sequence). CDR3 protein: CATSRQGVVEKLFF. The CDR3, as DNA: TGTGCCACCAGCAGACAGGGGGTTGTTGAAAAACTGTTTTTT.

The rearrangement uses TRBV12-3 or TRBV12-4 and TRBJ1-2; 8 bases agree with TRBD1. CDR3 length: 13 amino acids. The V gene end was trimmed by 6 bases and the J gene end by 2 bases; junction bases not matched to a gene: 2. The CDR3 DNA follows: TGTGCCAGCAGCGGACAGGGAAACTATGGCTACACCTTC. Its translation: CASSGQGNYGYTF.

J is TRBJ1-6 and V is TRBV5-5; D may be TRBD1 (5 bases). Trimming stripped 2 bases from V and 3 bases from J, with 9 bases between. Germline V gene data show CDR1 as SGHKS and CDR2 as YYEKEE (reference sequence). This CDR3 comprises 15 residues. DNA of the CDR3: TGTGCCAGCAGCTTCGGGGGAGGCTATAATTCACCCCTCCACTTT. It specifies CASSFGGGYNSPLHF.